The subject of this entry is one TCR beta chain. The antigen is undetermined. This sample stems from a study of Tregs in tolerant kidney transplant recipients. General observations from the study: The small number of patients limits these findings pending further validation. Expanding Tregs on activated donor B cells appeared to best identify donor-specific TCRbeta clones.

The table came from immunoSEQ multiplex PCR; TCRdb's copy has only in-frame clones and leaves some out. This table holds tens of thousands of clones, roughly 89% found once. Unstimulated Tregs (CD4+CD25+CD127-) and CD4+CD25- non-Tregs were sorted from PBMCs. An overnight rest at 37°C with about 220 IU/ml IL-2 preceded regulatory T cell sorting from thawed PBMCs. This TCR was recovered from a human donor in good health. The sequencing sample was made of Tregs from blood.

The CDR3 DNA sequence: TGCGCCAGCAGCTTGGTGTTCAGGGGGGATTCACCCCTCCACTTT. This sequence encodes CASSLVFRGDSPLHF. The rearrangement joins TRBV5-1 to TRBJ1-6, with 7 bases that match TRBD1. This CDR3 region has 15 residues. CDR1 SGHRS and CDR2 YFSETQ come from the germline V gene. J was trimmed by 8 bases and V by 0 bases; bases with no gene match: 5.